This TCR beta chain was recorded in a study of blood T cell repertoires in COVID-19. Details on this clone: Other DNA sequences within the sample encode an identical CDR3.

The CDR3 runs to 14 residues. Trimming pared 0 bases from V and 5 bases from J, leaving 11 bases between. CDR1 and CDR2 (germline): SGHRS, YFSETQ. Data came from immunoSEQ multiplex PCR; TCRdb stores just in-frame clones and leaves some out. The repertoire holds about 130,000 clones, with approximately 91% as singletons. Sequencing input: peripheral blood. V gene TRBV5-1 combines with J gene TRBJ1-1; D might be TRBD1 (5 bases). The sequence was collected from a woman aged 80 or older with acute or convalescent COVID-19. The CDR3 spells CASSLDGARTEAFF. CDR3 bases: TGCGCCAGCAGCTTGGATGGGGCGAGAACTGAAGCTTTCTTT.